The 18 T cell receptor beta chains in this list originate from one sample, sequenced in a study of OX40 agonist ivuxolimab in advanced cancers. Measured with immunoSEQ multiplex PCR; TCRdb has only the in-frame clones, and not every one. The table shows around 68,000 clones, with over 80% occurring only once. The starting material was CD4+ or CD8+ T cells sorted from blood, obtained in a trial of the OX40 agonist ivuxolimab. Source of these receptors: an adult with an advanced solid tumor such as melanoma, head and neck, liver or kidney cancer.

V usage is TRBV11-3 and J usage is TRBJ2-7, with D maybe TRBD1 (5 bases). V lost 3 bases, J lost 6 bases, and 18 bases lay in between. The V gene's germline CDR1 is SGHNT and CDR2 YENEEA. CDR3 length: 15 amino acids. CDR3: CASSFSGRQGSEQYF. The DNA for the CDR3 is TGTGCCAGCAGCTTTTCTGGCCGGCAGGGCTCCGAGCAGTACTTC.

The rearrangement joins TRBV27 to TRBJ2-7, with D unclear. Between the trimmed V and J ends, which lost 7 bases and 0 bases, there was a span of 10 bases. Germline V gene sequence: CDR1 MNHEY, CDR2 SMNVEV (reference sequence). The length of the CDR3 is 13 residues. In DNA, the CDR3 is TGTGCCAGCACCCGAAGGGACTCCTACGAGCAGTACTTC. This gives the protein CASTRRDSYEQYF.

This chain's CDR3 is CASSPQNTEAFF. The CDR3 nucleotides are TGTGCCAGTAGTCCACAGAACACTGAAGCTTTCTTT. The rearrangement uses TRBV19 and TRBJ1-1; D ambiguous. The ends were cut back, 5 bases at V and 1 base at J, with 5 bases in the middle. The CDR3 is 12 residues long. Germline V CDR1 and CDR2: LNHDA, SQIVND (reference sequence).

This sequence joins TRBV7-8 and TRBJ2-6, with D perhaps matching TRBD2 (7 bases). Trimming removed 5 bases at V and 0 bases at J, with 14 bases between. CDR1 and CDR2 from the germline V gene are SGHVS and FQNEAQ. The CDR3 is 17 amino acids. The CDR3 bases are TGTGCCAGCAGCGGCCCCGGGGGGCCCTCTGGGGCCAACGTCCTGACTTTC. Protein: CASSGPGGPSGANVLTF.

The chain employs TRBV15 and TRBJ2-5; 16 bases map to TRBD2. With 4 bases clipped from V and 3 bases from J, the junction kept 5 bases outside the gene matches. From germline, CDR1 is LNHNV and CDR2 YYDKDF (reference sequence). CDR3 size: 17 residues. The CDR3 bases are TGTGCCACCAGCATGGGACTAGCGGGAGGGCCCGAAGAGACCCAGTACTTC. This sequence encodes CATSMGLAGGPEETQYF.

The chain recombines TRBV11-2 with TRBJ2-7, with 9 bases lining up with TRBD2. J gave up 2 bases and V 2 bases, and 10 bases lay outside the gene matches. The CDR3 covers 17 residues. From germline, CDR1 is SGHAT and CDR2 FQNNGV. The CDR3: CASSLSTAGGRAYEQYF. CDR3 nucleotide sequence: TGTGCCAGCAGCTTATCAACGGCGGGCGGGAGGGCCTACGAGCAGTACTTC.

CDR3 amino acids: CASSSTGTVSYEQYF. Here the CDR3 DNA reads TGTGCCAGCAGTTCCACCGGGACAGTTTCCTACGAGCAGTACTTC. V gene TRBV27 combines with J gene TRBJ2-7, with TRBD1 identical over 7 bases. The CDR3 covers 15 residues. V shed 4 bases, J shed 1 base, and the junction held 7 bases outside the gene matches. The germline gives CDR1 MNHEY, CDR2 SMNVEV (reference sequence).

This clone was observed once. The CDR3 is CASSSYETQYF. Written as DNA, the CDR3 is TGTGCCAGCAGTTCCTATGAGACCCAGTACTTC. The chain carries TRBV6-6 and TRBJ2-5; no definite D call. Germline V gene lookup returns CDR1 MNHNY and CDR2 SVGAGI (reference sequence). The germline V and J ends were trimmed by 4 bases and 5 bases, with 5 bases remaining between them. The CDR3 spans 11 residues.

CDR3 coding DNA: TGCGCCAGCAGAAAATGGGACAGGGGAGAAGAGACCCAGTACTTC. It yields the protein CASRKWDRGEETQYF. V is TRBV5-1 and J is TRBJ2-5, with 10 bases aligning to TRBD1. The CDR3 runs 15 residues. Germline CDR1 is SGHRS and CDR2 is YFSETQ. J gave up 3 bases and V 5 bases, and 7 bases lay outside the gene matches. Drawing the rest from reference TRBV5-1 and TRBJ2-5, the complete variable domain is KAGVTQTPRYLIKTRGQQVTLSCSPISGHRSVSWYQQTPGQGLQFLFEYFSETQRNKGNFPGRFSGRQFSNSRSEMNVSTLELGDSALYLCASRKWDRGEETQYFGPGTRLLVL.

The table lists this clone with a few counts. The chain links TRBV7-3 to TRBJ1-5; D unresolved. V dropped 3 bases and J dropped 4 bases, with 7 bases sitting between them. The CDR3 spans 13 residues. The germline V gene has CDR1 SGHTA and CDR2 FQGTGA. CDR3 DNA sequence: TGTGCCAGCAGCTTTTCCGCTAATCAGCCCCAGCATTTT. Protein sequence: CASSFSANQPQHF. Based on the CDR3 plus reference TRBV7-3 and TRBJ1-5, the full variable domain is GAGVSQTPSNKVTEKGKYVELRCDPISGHTALYWYRQSLGQGPEFLIYFQGTGAADDSGLPNDRFFAVRPEGSVSTLKIQRTERGDSAVYLCASSFSANQPQHFGDGTRLSIL.

The chain couples TRBV28 to TRBJ2-5; weak D call: TRBD2 (7 bases). Germline-derived CDR1 and CDR2 are MDHEN and SYDVKM. The CDR3 extends over 16 amino acids. Trimming pared 1 base from V and 2 bases from J, leaving 14 bases between. The chain's CDR3 is CASSLSTGLGQETQYF. Written as DNA, the CDR3 is TGTGCCAGCAGTTTATCGACAGGACTAGGTCAAGAGACCCAGTACTTC.

This clone has only a few counts. The genes are TRBV15 and TRBJ2-7, with 7 positions matching TRBD2. Germline V gene lookup returns CDR1 LNHNV and CDR2 YYDKDF (reference sequence). With V trimmed by 0 bases and J by 4 bases, 3 bases remained unmatched. The CDR3 has 14 amino acids. Here the CDR3 DNA reads TGTGCCACCAGCAGAGACACCGGGGGGTACGAGCAGTACTTC. Residues: CATSRDTGGYEQYF.

V usage is TRBV7-6 and J usage is TRBJ2-1; 13 positions agree with TRBD2. The J segment lost 10 bases and the V segment lost 1 base, leaving 7 bases of the junction unmatched. Germline V lookup: CDR1 SGHVS, CDR2 FNYEAQ. This CDR3 has 16 residues. The CDR3 reads CASSLDGLAGVGEQFF. The CDR3 nucleotides are TGTGCCAGCAGCTTAGACGGACTAGCGGGAGTGGGGGAGCAGTTCTTC.

This chain uses TRBV19 with TRBJ1-2; TRBD1 matches at 12 bases. Looked up from germline, CDR1 is LNHDA and CDR2 is SQIVND (reference sequence). CDR3 size: 17 residues. The V gene end was trimmed by 2 bases and the J gene end by 7 bases; junction bases not matched to a gene: 11. CDR3 loop: CASSILTGTGGFGGYTF. The CDR3 region has the DNA TGTGCCAGTAGTATATTAACCGGGACAGGGGGCTTTGGTGGCTACACCTTC.

CDR3 DNA sequence: TGTGCCAGCAGTTTACTGGATATTAACTATGGCTACACCTTC. It is translated as CASSLLDINYGYTF. The chain recombines TRBV28 with TRBJ1-2; D remains unclear. V lost 2 bases and J 1 base, leaving 8 bases between the germline ends. Germline V CDR1 and CDR2: MDHEN, SYDVKM. The length of the CDR3 is 14 residues.

The chain uses TRBV6-5 and TRBJ2-7, with D possibly being TRBD1 (6 bases). The V end lost 4 bases, the J end lost 6 bases, and 10 bases lay between the germline ends. CDR1 MNHEY and CDR2 SVGAGI come from the germline V gene. The CDR3 is 12 amino acids. CDR3 in amino acids: CASSLLGGEQYF. CDR3 coding DNA: TGTGCCAGCAGTTTATTAGGGGGCGAGCAGTACTTC.

The chain combines TRBV18 with TRBJ2-5; unclear D gene. The V and J ends lost 3 bases and 2 bases respectively, with 10 bases between them. The CDR3 length is 14 residues. Germline V gene lookup returns CDR1 KGHSH and CDR2 LQKENI. The CDR3 DNA is TGTGCCAGCTCACCGTTAGGGTTTCAAGAGACCCAGTACTTC. Translated: CASSPLGFQETQYF. Filled out from reference TRBV18 and TRBJ2-5, the complete variable domain reads NAGVMQNPRHLVRRRGQEARLRCSPMKGHSHVYWYRQLPEEGLKFMVYLQKENIIDESGMPKERFSAEFPKEGPSILRIQQVVRGDSAAYFCASSPLGFQETQYFGPGTRLLVL.

This chain uses TRBV29-1 with TRBJ2-1; D might be TRBD1 (5 bases). This CDR3 contains 13 residues. The V gene lost 7 bases and the J gene lost 2 bases, with 12 bases spanning the gap. Germline V lookup: CDR1 SQVTM, CDR2 ANQGSEA. The CDR3 sequence: CSGSGLTYNEQFF. Written as DNA, the CDR3 is TGCAGCGGGTCAGGGCTAACCTACAATGAGCAGTTCTTC.